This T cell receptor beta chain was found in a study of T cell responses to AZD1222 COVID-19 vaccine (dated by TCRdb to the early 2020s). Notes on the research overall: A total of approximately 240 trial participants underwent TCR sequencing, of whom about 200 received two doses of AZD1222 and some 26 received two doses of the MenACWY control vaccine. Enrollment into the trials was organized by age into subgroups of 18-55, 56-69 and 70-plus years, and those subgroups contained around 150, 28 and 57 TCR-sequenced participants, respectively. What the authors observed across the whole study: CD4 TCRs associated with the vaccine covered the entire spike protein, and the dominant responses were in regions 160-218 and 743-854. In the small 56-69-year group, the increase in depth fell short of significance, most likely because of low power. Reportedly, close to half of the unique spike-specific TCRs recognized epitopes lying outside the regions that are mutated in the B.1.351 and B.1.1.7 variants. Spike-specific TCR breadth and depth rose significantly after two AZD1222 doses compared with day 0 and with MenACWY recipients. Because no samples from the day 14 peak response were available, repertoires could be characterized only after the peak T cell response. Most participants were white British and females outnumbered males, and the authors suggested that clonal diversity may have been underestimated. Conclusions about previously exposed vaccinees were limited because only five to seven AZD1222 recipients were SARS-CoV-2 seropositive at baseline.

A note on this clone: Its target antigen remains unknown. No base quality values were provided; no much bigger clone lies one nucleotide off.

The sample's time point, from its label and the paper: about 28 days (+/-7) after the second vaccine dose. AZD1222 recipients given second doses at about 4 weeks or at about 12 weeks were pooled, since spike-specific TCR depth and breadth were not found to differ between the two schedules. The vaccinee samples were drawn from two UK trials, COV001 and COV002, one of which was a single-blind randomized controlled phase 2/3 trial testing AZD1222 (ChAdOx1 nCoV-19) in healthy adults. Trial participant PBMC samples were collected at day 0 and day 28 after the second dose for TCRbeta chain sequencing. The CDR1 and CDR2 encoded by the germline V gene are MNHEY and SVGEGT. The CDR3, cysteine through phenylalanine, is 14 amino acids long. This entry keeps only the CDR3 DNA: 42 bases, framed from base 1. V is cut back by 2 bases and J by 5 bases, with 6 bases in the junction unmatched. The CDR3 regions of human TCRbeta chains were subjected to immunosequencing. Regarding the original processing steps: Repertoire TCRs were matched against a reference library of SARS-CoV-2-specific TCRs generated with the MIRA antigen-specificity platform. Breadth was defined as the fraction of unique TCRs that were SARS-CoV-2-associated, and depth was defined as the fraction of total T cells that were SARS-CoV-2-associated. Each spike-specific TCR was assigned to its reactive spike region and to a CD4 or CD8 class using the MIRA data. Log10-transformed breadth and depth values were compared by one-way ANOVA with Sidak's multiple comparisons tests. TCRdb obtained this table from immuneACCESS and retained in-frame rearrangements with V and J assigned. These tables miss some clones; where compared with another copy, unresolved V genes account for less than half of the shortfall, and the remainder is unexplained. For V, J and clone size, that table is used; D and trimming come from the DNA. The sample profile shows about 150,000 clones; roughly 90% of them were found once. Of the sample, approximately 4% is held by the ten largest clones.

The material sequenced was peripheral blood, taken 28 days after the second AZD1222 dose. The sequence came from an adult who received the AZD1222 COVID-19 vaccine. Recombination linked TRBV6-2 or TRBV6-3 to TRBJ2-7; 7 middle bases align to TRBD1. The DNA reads TGTGCCAGCAGTTACCCGAACAGGGGCCACGAGCAGTACTTC. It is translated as CASSYPNRGHEQYF.